The 29 T cell receptor beta chains below all came from one sample that was sequenced in a study of cytomegalovirus exposure and HLA in healthy donors. The repertoire was sequenced with immunoSEQ multiplex PCR; TCRdb's copy has only in-frame clones and lacks some. The table lists approximately 200,000 clones, 80% to 90% of them singletons, with 2.9% in the top ten. Sequenced sample: PBMCs. The source of these receptors is a woman in her late teens or twenties in good health and CMV-seronegative.

The rearrangement joins TRBV5-6 to TRBJ2-5, with D perhaps TRBD2 (5 bases). CDR3 length equals 14 residues. Germline V gives CDR1 SGHDT, CDR2 YYEEEE. The V gene lost 2 bases and the J gene lost 1 base, with 9 bases spanning the gap. CDR3 nucleotides: TGTGCCAGCAGCTTAACGGAGGCCCAAGAGACCCAGTACTTC. This codes for CASSLTEAQETQYF.

The chain combines TRBV5-1 with TRBJ1-2, with TRBD1 matching 8 bases. CDR3 length: 16 amino acids. Germline V CDR1 and CDR2: SGHRS, YFSETQ. V shed 4 bases and J 4 bases; nucleotides not matched to a gene: 12. CDR3 sequence: CASSPQGGGRTYGYTF. CDR3 bases: TGCGCCAGCAGCCCACAGGGGGGGGGACGGACCTATGGCTACACCTTC. Together with reference TRBV5-1 and TRBJ1-2, the CDR3 gives the full variable domain: KAGVTQTPRYLIKTRGQQVTLSCSPISGHRSVSWYQQTPGQGLQFLFEYFSETQRNKGNFPGRFSGRQFSNSRSEMNVSTLELGDSALYLCASSPQGGGRTYGYTFGSGTRLTVV.

This clone was detected only a few times. The V and J genes are TRBV6-1 and TRBJ2-1, with D possibly being TRBD2 (7 bases). The CDR3 runs 15 residues. Germline V gives CDR1 MNHNS, CDR2 SASEGT. V lost 5 bases and J 7 bases, leaving 18 bases between the germline ends. Here the CDR3 DNA reads TGTGCCAGCAGTATACAGGGCGGGAGTTCTAATGAGCAGTTCTTC. It codes for CASSIQGGSSNEQFF.

This chain links TRBV13 with TRBJ2-2, with 8 bases matching TRBD1. V lost 3 bases, J lost 4 bases, and 4 bases stayed unmatched. CDR3 length: 15 amino acids. Looked up from germline, CDR1 is PRHDT and CDR2 is FYEKMQ (reference sequence). For the CDR3, the DNA is TGTGCCAGCAGCTTCCCCGGGACAGGCACCGGGGAGCTGTTTTTT. Translation gives CASSFPGTGTGELFF.

This chain joins TRBV28 and TRBJ1-2, with D unclear. CDR1 is MDHEN, CDR2 SYDVKM, per germline. The CDR3 is 14 amino acids. V was shortened by 0 bases and J by 1 base, with 6 bases between the two germline ends. CDR3: CASSLWNSNYGYTF. For the CDR3, the DNA is TGTGCCAGCAGTTTATGGAACAGTAACTATGGCTACACCTTC.

The V gene is TRBV7-2, the J gene TRBJ2-3, with 10 bases matching TRBD2. The germline V gene encodes CDR1 SGHTA and CDR2 FQGNSA. This CDR3 comprises 15 residues. V was pared by 5 bases and J by 2 bases, with 4 bases of the junction left unmatched. CDR3 amino acids: CASSATSGNTDTQYF. The CDR3 coding sequence is TGTGCCAGCAGCGCTACTAGCGGGAACACAGATACGCAGTATTTT.

The chain employs TRBV27 and TRBJ2-3; TRBD2 matches 16 bases. V was pared by 6 bases and J by 5 bases, with 11 bases of the junction left unmatched. The CDR3 loop spans 18 amino acids. The germline V gene encodes CDR1 MNHEY and CDR2 SMNVEV (reference sequence). The CDR3 sequence is CASRTPGLAGGPKDTQYF. As DNA, the CDR3 is TGTGCCAGCAGAACCCCGGGACTAGCGGGAGGGCCAAAAGATACGCAGTATTTT.

This chain joins TRBV6-5 and TRBJ1-1; no clear D. The V and J ends lost 4 bases and 0 bases respectively, with 12 bases between them. The CDR3 contains 15 residues. Per the germline V gene, CDR1 is MNHEY and CDR2 is SVGAGI. The DNA for the CDR3 is TGTGCCAGCAGTTCCCCGACCGGGATGAACACTGAAGCTTTCTTT. Encoded protein: CASSSPTGMNTEAFF.

As DNA, the CDR3 is TGTGCCAGCAGCTTAACTAGCGGGTACACAGATACGCAGTATTTT. This gives the protein CASSLTSGYTDTQYF. V usage is TRBV7-2 and J usage is TRBJ2-3, with 9 bases that match TRBD2. V shed 2 bases and J 2 bases; nucleotides not matched to a gene: 2. This CDR3 comprises 15 residues. CDR1 and CDR2 from the germline V gene are SGHTA and FQGNSA.

The chain employs TRBV2 and TRBJ2-2, with 7 bases identical to TRBD1. This CDR3 spans 14 amino acids. Trimming at V came to 6 bases and at J to 4 bases, leaving 5 bases not matched to a gene. Germline V gene data show CDR1 as SNHLY and CDR2 as FYNNEI. CDR3 nucleotide sequence: TGTGCCAGCAGGCCACAGGGGAGCACCGGGGAGCTGTTTTTT. Encoded protein: CASRPQGSTGELFF.

The CDR3 DNA is TGTGCCAGCAGCCCGGTTACGGGGGAGCTGTTTTTT. Encoded protein: CASSPVTGELFF. V is TRBV13 and J is TRBJ2-2; D remains unclear. The CDR3 sequence is 12 residues long. The germline V and J ends were trimmed by 5 bases and 8 bases, with 9 bases remaining between them. Germline CDR1 reads PRHDT; CDR2 reads FYEKMQ (reference sequence).

V and J are TRBV5-1 and TRBJ1-2, with TRBD1 matching 10 bases. The trim removed 4 bases at V and 8 bases at J, leaving 8 bases unmatched. The CDR3 runs to 14 residues. Germline-derived CDR1 and CDR2 are SGHRS and YFSETQ. CDR3 DNA sequence: TGCGCCAGCAGCGAGGGACAGGGGCCAAGCGGCTACACCTTC. Its translation is CASSEGQGPSGYTF.

The chain combines TRBV28 with TRBJ2-1; 14 positions agree with TRBD2. The V gene end was trimmed by 7 bases and the J gene end by 8 bases; junction bases not matched to a gene: 7. Per the germline V gene, CDR1 is MDHEN and CDR2 is SYDVKM. The CDR3 has 15 amino acids. CDR3 in amino acids: CASISGTSGRYEQFF. CDR3 DNA sequence: TGTGCCAGCATTTCGGGGACTAGCGGGAGATATGAGCAGTTCTTC.

This chain links TRBV18 with TRBJ2-5; the D gene is possibly TRBD1 (7 bases). CDR3 length equals 14 residues. With 6 bases removed from V and 4 bases from J, the gap between germline ends came to 15 bases. CDR1 and CDR2 from the germline V gene are KGHSH and LQKENI. CDR3 sequence: CASSRFQGGETQYF. The CDR3 nucleotides are TGTGCCAGCTCGAGGTTCCAGGGGGGAGAGACCCAGTACTTC.

The V gene is TRBV2, the J gene TRBJ2-5; maybe TRBD1 (5 bases). Germline V gene data show CDR1 as SNHLY and CDR2 as FYNNEI. The CDR3 extends over 15 amino acids. V lost 6 bases and J 0 bases, leaving 14 bases between the germline ends. The chain's CDR3 is CASRGALEYQETQYF. The DNA of the CDR3 is TGTGCCAGCAGAGGGGCCTTAGAGTACCAAGAGACCCAGTACTTC.

This chain joins TRBV28 and TRBJ2-7, with D tentatively TRBD2 (5 bases). Trimming took off 5 bases at V and 2 bases at J, with 19 bases between the two ends. The V gene's germline CDR1 is MDHEN and CDR2 SYDVKM. There are 16 residues in the CDR3. The chain's CDR3 is CASSIDLLDSTYEQYF. Here the CDR3 DNA reads TGTGCCAGCAGTATAGACCTCTTGGACTCAACCTACGAGCAGTACTTC.

The chain links TRBV5-8 to TRBJ2-3; 12 nucleotides agree with TRBD1. From germline, CDR1 is SGHTS and CDR2 YDEGEE. The CDR3 extends over 16 amino acids. With V trimmed by 4 bases and J by 3 bases, 6 bases remained unmatched. CDR3 coding DNA: TGTGCCAGCAGCCTCGGGACAGGGGGCCGGACAGATACGCAGTATTTT. Protein sequence: CASSLGTGGRTDTQYF.

The rearrangement links TRBV2 to TRBJ2-7, with 12 nucleotides matching TRBD2. J was trimmed by 2 bases and V by 3 bases; bases with no gene match: 2. Germline CDR1 and CDR2: SNHLY and FYNNEI. This CDR3 contains 15 residues. CDR3 protein: CASSETSGSAYEQYF. CDR3 nucleotides: TGTGCCAGCAGTGAGACTAGCGGGAGCGCCTACGAGCAGTACTTC.

The chain's CDR3 is CASRRGGQGTYEQYF. The CDR3 nucleotides read TGTGCCAGCAGGCGTGGAGGACAGGGGACCTACGAGCAGTACTTC. The rearrangement joins TRBV6-1 to TRBJ2-7; 9 bases fit TRBD1. The CDR3 extends over 15 amino acids. V shed 6 bases and J 2 bases; nucleotides not matched to a gene: 8. Germline-derived CDR1 and CDR2 are MNHNS and SASEGT.

V usage is TRBV2 and J usage is TRBJ2-5; 8 bases are a match to TRBD1. This CDR3 has 12 residues. Germline CDR1 and CDR2: SNHLY and FYNNEI. V lost 6 bases to trimming and J lost 3 bases; unmatched junction nucleotides: 0. As DNA, the CDR3 is TGTGCCAGCAGGGGACAGGAAGAGACCCAGTACTTC. This codes for CASRGQEETQYF.

This clone is a singleton in its sample. The chain has TRBV5-6 and TRBJ1-1, with 10 bases aligning to TRBD1. The CDR3 contains 15 residues. The V segment lost 3 bases and the J segment 5 bases; nucleotides outside the gene matches: 7. Per the germline V gene, CDR1 is SGHDT and CDR2 is YYEEEE. The CDR3 nucleotides read TGTGCCAGCAGCTATCGGGACAGGGGTGGGACTGAAGCTTTCTTT. It codes for CASSYRDRGGTEAFF.

The chain recombines TRBV2 with TRBJ2-2; 11 nucleotides match TRBD2. The CDR3 has 15 residues. Germline CDR1 and CDR2: SNHLY and FYNNEI. Trimming removed 8 bases from V and 2 bases from J; junction bases left unmatched: 4. The CDR3 bases are TGTGCCAGCGTGACTAGCGGGAAAAACACCGGGGAGCTGTTTTTT. Translated, it gives CASVTSGKNTGELFF.

This chain links TRBV4-2 with TRBJ2-5, with D possibly being TRBD2 (6 bases). The germline V gene has CDR1 LGHNA and CDR2 YNFKEQ. The CDR3 extends over 15 amino acids. V was cut by 4 bases and J by 5 bases, with 17 bases left in between. Written as DNA, the CDR3 is TGTGCCAGCAGCCGAGACCCGGGACTGTTCGAGACCCAGTACTTC. This codes for CASSRDPGLFETQYF.

This clone appeared a single time. This chain uses TRBV28 with TRBJ2-1, with 9 bases aligning to TRBD1. Germline V gives CDR1 MDHEN, CDR2 SYDVKM. V was pared by 5 bases and J by 0 bases, with 8 bases of the junction left unmatched. This CDR3 has 17 amino acids. The CDR3, as DNA: TGTGCCAGCAGTCCCCTGGGGACAGGGAGCTCCTACAATGAGCAGTTCTTC. It yields the protein CASSPLGTGSSYNEQFF. The full variable domain, in which reference TRBV28 and TRBJ2-1 provide the parts outside the CDR3, is DVKVTQSSRYLVKRTGEKVFLECVQDMDHENMFWYRQDPGLGLRLIYFSYDVKMKEKGDIPEGYSVSREKKERFSLILESASTNQTSMYLCASSPLGTGSSYNEQFFGPGTRLTVL.

As for this clone: Other DNA sequences in the sample encode the same CDR3. The CDR3 region has the DNA TGCAGCGTTGCTGGGACTAGCACAGATACGCAGTATTTT. Translation gives CSVAGTSTDTQYF. V gene TRBV29-1 combines with J gene TRBJ2-3; maybe TRBD2 (6 bases). The V gene's germline CDR1 is SQVTM and CDR2 ANQGSEA. The CDR3 covers 13 residues. Trimming left V 4 bases short and J 0 bases short, with 8 bases between.

This clone showed up just once. This sequence joins TRBV10-3 and TRBJ1-4; D uncertain. The V gene lost 3 bases and the J gene lost 5 bases, with 10 bases spanning the gap. The CDR3 is 14 amino acids. Germline loops: CDR1 ENHRY, CDR2 SYGVKD. The CDR3 DNA reads TGTGCCATCAGTGATGGCGGGATCAATGAAAAACTGTTTTTT. Translating gives CAISDGGINEKLFF.

This rearrangement joins TRBV18 to TRBJ2-7, with D hard to call. The germline V and J ends were trimmed by 2 bases and 7 bases, with 12 bases remaining between them. In germline, CDR1 is KGHSH, CDR2 LQKENI. The CDR3 runs to 13 residues. DNA for the CDR3: TGTGCCAGCTCACCAGGGCCGAATGGAGAGCAGTACTTC. It yields the protein CASSPGPNGEQYF.

The chain joins TRBV9 to TRBJ2-3; 11 positions agree with TRBD1. CDR1 and CDR2 from the germline V gene are SGDLS and YYNGEE. The ends lost 3 bases at V and 1 base at J; junction bases unmatched: 16. This CDR3 has 20 amino acids. This CDR3 reads CASSGTGGSAEPLGTDTQYF. The DNA for the CDR3 is TGTGCCAGCAGCGGGACAGGGGGCTCTGCGGAACCTCTAGGCACAGATACGCAGTATTTT.

The chain uses TRBV5-1 and TRBJ1-2, with D unclear. Germline CDR1 SGHRS, CDR2 YFSETQ. The germline V and J ends were trimmed by 4 bases and 8 bases, with 15 bases remaining between them. The CDR3 extends over 13 amino acids. CDR3 DNA sequence: TGCGCCAGCAGCGAACCCGAGAGTATCGGCTACACCTTC. Its protein is CASSEPESIGYTF.